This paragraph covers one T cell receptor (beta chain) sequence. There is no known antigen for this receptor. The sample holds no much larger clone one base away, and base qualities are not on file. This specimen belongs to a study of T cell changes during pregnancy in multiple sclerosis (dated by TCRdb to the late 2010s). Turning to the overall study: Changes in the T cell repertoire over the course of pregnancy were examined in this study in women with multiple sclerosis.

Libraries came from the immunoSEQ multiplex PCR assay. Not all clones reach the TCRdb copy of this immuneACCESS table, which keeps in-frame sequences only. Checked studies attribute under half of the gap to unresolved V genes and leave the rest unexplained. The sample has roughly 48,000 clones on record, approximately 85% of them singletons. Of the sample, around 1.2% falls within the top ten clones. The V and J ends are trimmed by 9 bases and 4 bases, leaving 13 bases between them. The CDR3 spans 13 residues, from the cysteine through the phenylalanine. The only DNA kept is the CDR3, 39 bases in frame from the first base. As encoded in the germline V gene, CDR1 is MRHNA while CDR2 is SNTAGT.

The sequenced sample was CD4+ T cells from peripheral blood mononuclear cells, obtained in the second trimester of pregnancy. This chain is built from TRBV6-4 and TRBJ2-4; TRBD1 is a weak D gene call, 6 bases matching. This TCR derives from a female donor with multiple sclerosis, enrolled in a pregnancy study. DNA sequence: TGTGCCAGAATACAGGGATTAAAAAACATTCAGTACTTC. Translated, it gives CARIQGLKNIQYF.